These 20 T cell receptor beta chains were all obtained from the same sample, sequenced in a study of blood T cell repertoires in COVID-19. Libraries were prepared by immunoSEQ multiplex PCR; TCRdb keeps only in-frame clonotypes and omits some of them. Here the sample spans roughly 240,000 clones, roughly four fifths being singletons. Sequencing input: peripheral blood. These TCRs come from a woman older than 75 with acute or convalescent COVID-19.

The chain combines TRBV7-3 with TRBJ2-2; 9 bases are shared with TRBD2. Per the germline V gene, CDR1 is SGHTA and CDR2 is FQGTGA. V lost 1 base, J lost 5 bases, and 11 bases stayed unmatched. CDR3 length equals 18 residues. The CDR3 nucleotides are TGTGCCAGCAGCTTAATTAGCGGGGGCCCCAGAGGGACCGGGGAGCTGTTTTTT. It encodes CASSLISGGPRGTGELFF.

CDR3 loop: CASSRGQGVLEKLFF. The CDR3 coding sequence is TGTGCCAGCAGCCGGGGACAGGGGGTATTAGAAAAACTGTTTTTT. The chain carries TRBV7-9 and TRBJ1-4; 11 positions match TRBD1. The V segment lost 5 bases and the J segment 8 bases; nucleotides outside the gene matches: 7. The CDR3 sequence is 15 residues long. Germline CDR1 is SEHNR and CDR2 is FQNEAQ (reference sequence).

J is TRBJ1-1 and V is TRBV11-2; no reliable D call. The V end was cut by 2 bases, the J end by 1 base, with 8 bases between. Germline CDR1 reads SGHAT; CDR2 reads FQNNGV. The CDR3 is 14 amino acids. The CDR3 DNA follows: TGTGCCAGCAGCTTAAACTCGGGGAACACTGAAGCTTTCTTT. Translation gives CASSLNSGNTEAFF.

The V call is TRBV10-3, the J call TRBJ1-5; TRBD1 agrees at 7 bases. CDR1 ENHRY and CDR2 SYGVKD come from the germline V gene. V lost 3 bases to trimming and J lost 4 bases; unmatched junction nucleotides: 3. The CDR3 consists of 14 residues. CDR3 nucleotide sequence: TGTGCCATCAGTGACCAGGGGGAAAATCAGCCCCAGCATTTT. Protein: CAISDQGENQPQHF.

The chain combines TRBV19 with TRBJ2-7; TRBD1 matches at 10 bases. V lost 5 bases to trimming and J lost 2 bases; unmatched junction nucleotides: 3. CDR3 length equals 14 residues. Germline V gene lookup returns CDR1 LNHDA and CDR2 SQIVND (reference sequence). The CDR3 DNA follows: TGTGCCAGTAGTGGACAGGGGGGCCCCTACGAGCAGTACTTC. Amino acids: CASSGQGGPYEQYF.

This chain connects TRBV30 to TRBJ2-7; D is undetermined. With 1 base removed from V and 6 bases from J, the gap between germline ends came to 7 bases. Germline V gives CDR1 GTSNPN, CDR2 SVGIG (reference sequence). CDR3 length: 11 amino acids. CDR3 sequence (DNA): TGTGCCTGGAGTGCCCTACGCGAGCAGTACTTC. Encoded protein: CAWSALREQYF.

This chain uses TRBV3-1 (or the pseudogene TRBV3-2) with TRBJ1-2, with a weak D call TRBD1 (6 bases). The V end was cut by 5 bases, the J end by 2 bases, with 12 bases between. The CDR3 is made up of 14 amino acids. The germline V gene encodes CDR1 LGHDT and CDR2 YNNKEL (reference sequence). CDR3 coding DNA: TGTGCCAGCAGCGAACGGACAGACAACTATGGCTACACCTTC. Translating gives CASSERTDNYGYTF.

The chain recombines TRBV5-6 with TRBJ2-1, with D uncertain. Trimming took 0 bases from V and 9 from J, leaving 7 bases between them. This CDR3 has 12 residues. Germline V gene data show CDR1 as SGHDT and CDR2 as YYEEEE. The CDR3 sequence: CASSLVVGEQFF. The CDR3 DNA sequence: TGTGCCAGCAGCTTGGTGGTCGGTGAGCAGTTCTTC.

The CDR3 region is CAWSGGRIDNEQFF. CDR3 in DNA: TGTGCCTGGAGTGGCGGCAGAATTGACAATGAGCAGTTCTTC. The rearrangement uses TRBV30 and TRBJ2-1; D not certain. Trimming pared 1 base from V and 5 bases from J, leaving 12 bases between. The CDR3 has 14 residues. The germline gives CDR1 GTSNPN, CDR2 SVGIG (reference sequence).

The chain joins TRBV6-2 or TRBV6-3 to TRBJ1-5; 8 bases are shared with TRBD1. There are 15 residues in the CDR3. Germline trimming cut 6 bases from V and 6 bases from J; bases unmatched to any gene: 10. Per the germline V gene, CDR1 is MNHEY and CDR2 is SVGEGT. The CDR3, as DNA: TGTGCCAGCAGCGCGACAGGGGTCACCCGTCAGCCCCAGCATTTT. It encodes CASSATGVTRQPQHF.

The rearrangement uses TRBV19 and TRBJ1-4; TRBD1 matches 9 bases. The J segment lost 8 bases and the V segment lost 3 bases, leaving 10 bases of the junction unmatched. Germline assignment: CDR1 LNHDA and CDR2 SQIVND (reference sequence). The CDR3 is made up of 16 amino acids. The CDR3 here is CASSIGAPGQGEKLFF. CDR3 bases: TGTGCCAGTAGTATCGGTGCACCAGGACAGGGGGAAAAACTGTTTTTT.

This clone has a single count. J is TRBJ2-5 and V is TRBV7-2, with 10 bases identical to TRBD1. The CDR3 has 14 amino acids. V dropped 3 bases and J dropped 4; count of bases not matched to a gene: 2. Per germline, CDR1 SGHTA and CDR2 FQGNSA. The chain's CDR3 is CASSFRTGGETQYF. The CDR3 DNA reads as TGTGCCAGCAGCTTCCGGACAGGGGGAGAGACCCAGTACTTC.

The V gene is TRBV12-3 or TRBV12-4, the J gene TRBJ1-5; no definite D call. The CDR3 sequence is 11 residues long. The ends were cut back, 6 bases at V and 6 bases at J, with 6 bases in the middle. CDR3 in DNA: TGTGCCAGCAGCTTGAGTCAGCCCCAGCATTTT. The encoded protein is CASSLSQPQHF.

The chain joins TRBV5-4 to TRBJ2-1; D ambiguous. From germline, CDR1 is SGHNT and CDR2 YYREEE (reference sequence). V lost 0 bases and J lost 0, with 7 bases in between. This CDR3 contains 15 residues. The CDR3 DNA reads TGTGCCAGCAGCTTGGGGCCCAACTCCTACAATGAGCAGTTCTTC. Protein: CASSLGPNSYNEQFF.

V and J are TRBV4-1 and TRBJ2-1, with D possibly being TRBD1 (6 bases). The CDR3 runs 13 residues. Per germline, CDR1 MGHRA and CDR2 YSYEKL. The V end lost 6 bases, the J end lost 9 bases, and 15 bases lay between the germline ends. In DNA form, the CDR3 reads TGCGCCAGCAGGGAACGGGTAGGGGGTGAGCAGTTCTTC. As protein: CASRERVGGEQFF.

About this clone itself: An end of the junction differs from the germline gene, which may be a read error. The chain recombines TRBV7-7 with TRBJ2-3, with D tentatively TRBD2 (5 bases). Germline CDR1 is SSHAT and CDR2 is FNYEAQ (reference sequence). This CDR3 has 16 amino acids. The CDR3 protein is CASSLVTNLSTDTQYF. The CDR3 region has the DNA TGTGCTAGCAGCTTGGTGACTAACCTCAGCACAGATACGCAGTATTTT.

This chain connects TRBV7-3 to TRBJ2-3; TRBD2 is a possible D gene (7 bases). The CDR3 totals 15 residues. CDR1 and CDR2 from the germline V gene are SGHTA and FQGTGA. V was shortened by 3 bases and J by 5 bases, with 15 bases between the two germline ends. The CDR3 DNA follows: TGTGCCAGCAGCTTTTCGACTAGCAGGGGAGATACGCAGTATTTT. Translating it yields CASSFSTSRGDTQYF.

V and J are TRBV15 and TRBJ1-4; 12 bases fit TRBD1. The V and J ends lost 2 bases and 1 base, in that order; junction bases with no gene match: 2. The CDR3 totals 17 residues. Germline V gene lookup returns CDR1 LNHNV and CDR2 YYDKDF (reference sequence). The CDR3 sequence: CATSRRDRGRTNEKLFF. CDR3 coding DNA: TGTGCCACCAGCAGAAGGGACAGGGGGCGAACTAATGAAAAACTGTTTTTT.

CDR3 residues: CASSLDRGRGETQYF. In DNA form, the CDR3 reads TGTGCCAGTAGTTTGGACAGGGGGCGCGGAGAGACCCAGTACTTC. The rearrangement joins TRBV19 to TRBJ2-5, with 11 positions matching TRBD1. The CDR3 covers 15 residues. V was pared by 5 bases and J by 4 bases, with 6 bases of the junction left unmatched. Germline CDR1 reads LNHDA; CDR2 reads SQIVND (reference sequence).

This clone was detected only a few times. The CDR3 loop reads CASSVLESGELFF. CDR3 nucleotide sequence: TGTGCCAGCAGCGTTTTGGAGTCCGGGGAGCTGTTTTTT. The chain links TRBV5-5 to TRBJ2-2, with D hard to call. This CDR3 is built from 13 residues. Looked up from germline, CDR1 is SGHKS and CDR2 is YYEKEE (reference sequence). Trimming removed 4 bases at V and 6 bases at J, with 10 bases between.